These 4 T cell receptor beta chains originate from one sample sequenced in a study of blood T cell repertoires in COVID-19. Only in-frame clones appear in the TCRdb table, and some are missing; sequencing was by immunoSEQ multiplex PCR. The sample has 160,000 or so clones, approximately 84% seen once. The sample taken for sequencing was PBMCs or T cells enriched from blood (not recorded which). These receptors came from a human donor with acute COVID-19. The donor label of this sample is uncertain.

This rearrangement joins TRBV4-1 to TRBJ2-2, with D perhaps matching TRBD2 (7 bases). Germline values: CDR1 MGHRA, CDR2 YSYEKL. V was trimmed by 2 bases and J by 5 bases, leaving 15 bases between them. This CDR3 is built from 16 residues. The CDR3 spells CASSQFRGARTGELFF. CDR3 sequence (DNA): TGCGCCAGCAGCCAATTTCGGGGGGCTAGGACCGGGGAGCTGTTTTTT.

The V and J genes are TRBV5-8 and TRBJ2-3; 9 nucleotides line up with TRBD1. The length of the CDR3 is 15 residues. Germline CDR1 reads SGHTS; CDR2 reads YDEGEE. The J segment lost 1 base and the V segment lost 5 bases, leaving 5 bases of the junction unmatched. Here the CDR3 DNA reads TGTGCCAGCAGGGACCGGGACAGGGGCACAGATACGCAGTATTTT. Amino acid sequence: CASRDRDRGTDTQYF.

As regards this clone: Other DNA sequences in this sample translate to the same CDR3. The chain carries TRBV4-3 and TRBJ1-5, with D uncertain. This CDR3 is 13 amino acids long. Germline V gene lookup returns CDR1 LGHNA and CDR2 YSLEER. V lost 0 bases and J 4 bases, leaving 4 bases between the germline ends. Here the CDR3 reads CASSQDENQPQHF. The CDR3 nucleotides read TGCGCCAGCAGCCAAGACGAGAATCAGCCCCAGCATTTT.

CDR3 bases: TGTGCCAGCAGCGCCACCGCAGGGACTGAAGCCAAAAACATTCAGTACTTC. Translated, it gives CASSATAGTEAKNIQYF. This chain connects TRBV5-4 to TRBJ2-4; D may be TRBD2 (6 bases). Trimming stripped 4 bases from V and 0 bases from J, with 17 bases between. CDR1 is SGHNT, CDR2 YYREEE, per germline (reference sequence). This CDR3 is built from 17 residues.